Following are 5 T cell receptor beta chains from one sample sequenced in a study of cytomegalovirus exposure and HLA in healthy donors. PCR was performed using 60 Vbeta and 13 Jbeta primers. Profiled with immunoSEQ multiplex PCR; TCRdb holds only in-frame clones, not every one. Of over 65,000 clones in the sample, roughly 78% are singletons; the top ten hold 9% to 10%. Input material: PBMCs. The receptors originated from a man between 40 and 49 years old in good health and CMV-seronegative.

The rearrangement links TRBV7-9 to TRBJ2-3; 14 bases fit TRBD2. The germline gives CDR1 SEHNR, CDR2 FQNEAQ (reference sequence). The CDR3 totals 19 residues. V shed 5 bases and J 0 bases; nucleotides not matched to a gene: 10. The CDR3 loop reads CASSPRLAGGRSSTDTQYF. The CDR3 DNA sequence: TGTGCCAGCAGCCCCAGACTAGCGGGGGGGCGTTCTAGCACAGATACGCAGTATTTT.

Written as DNA, the CDR3 is TGCGCCAGCAGCTTGGGGGGGGTCTTGACTGAAGCTTTCTTT. The encoded protein is CASSLGGVLTEAFF. The gene calls are TRBV5-1 and TRBJ1-1, with a possible D match to TRBD1 (5 bases). The CDR3 length is 14 residues. Germline V lookup: CDR1 SGHRS, CDR2 YFSETQ. V was shortened by 0 bases and J by 5 bases, with 11 bases between the two germline ends. The entire variable domain, with the rest obtained from reference TRBV5-1 and TRBJ1-1, is as follows: KAGVTQTPRYLIKTRGQQVTLSCSPISGHRSVSWYQQTPGQGLQFLFEYFSETQRNKGNFPGRFSGRQFSNSRSEMNVSTLELGDSALYLCASSLGGVLTEAFFGQGTRLTVV.

J is TRBJ1-5 and V is TRBV6-6, with 7 bases identical to TRBD1. With V trimmed by 5 bases and J by 5 bases, 9 bases remained unmatched. The germline V gene encodes CDR1 MNHNY and CDR2 SVGAGI (reference sequence). The CDR3 contains 15 residues. CDR3 bases: TGTGCCAGCAGTCAACCGACAGGGACGGATCAGCCCCAGCATTTT. Protein product: CASSQPTGTDQPQHF.

This chain joins TRBV29-1 and TRBJ2-1; tentatively, D is TRBD1 (6 bases). V lost 8 bases and J lost 6, with 20 bases in between. The CDR3 extends over 14 amino acids. The V gene's germline CDR1 is SQVTM and CDR2 ANQGSEA. The CDR3 region is CSSSGRGGTNEQFF. The CDR3 DNA follows: TGCAGCTCATCAGGACGTGGGGGCACCAATGAGCAGTTCTTC.

The chain combines TRBV20-1 with TRBJ2-1; the D is unclear. The V end lost 3 bases, the J end lost 9 bases, and 9 bases lay between the germline ends. CDR1 DFQATT and CDR2 SNEGSKA come from the germline V gene (reference sequence). The CDR3 covers 11 residues. The CDR3 protein is CSARMAPEQFF. The DNA of the CDR3 is TGCAGTGCTAGGATGGCTCCTGAGCAGTTCTTC.